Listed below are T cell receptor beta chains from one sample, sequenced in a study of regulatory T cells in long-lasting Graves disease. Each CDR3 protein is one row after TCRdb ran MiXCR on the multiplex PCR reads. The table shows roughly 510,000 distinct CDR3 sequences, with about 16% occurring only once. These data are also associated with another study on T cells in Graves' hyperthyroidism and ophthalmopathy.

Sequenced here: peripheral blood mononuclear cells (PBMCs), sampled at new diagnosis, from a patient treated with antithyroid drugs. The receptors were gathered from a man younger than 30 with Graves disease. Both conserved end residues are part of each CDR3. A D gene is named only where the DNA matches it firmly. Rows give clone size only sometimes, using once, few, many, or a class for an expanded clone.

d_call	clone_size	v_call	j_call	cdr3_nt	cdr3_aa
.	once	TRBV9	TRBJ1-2	TGTGCCAGCAATCACATCAGGGATGGCTACACCTTC	CASNHIRDGYTF
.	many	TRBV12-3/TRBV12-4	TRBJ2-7	TGTGCCAGCAGTTTAGACACCATGAGCTCCTACGAGCAGTACTTC	CASSLDTMSSYEQYF
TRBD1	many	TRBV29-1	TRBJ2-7	TGCAGCGTTGAAAACCCAAGGGGGCGGAACTACGAGCAGTACTTC	CSVENPRGRNYEQYF
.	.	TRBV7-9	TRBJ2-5	TGTGCCAGCAGCTTAGGGTTGGACAGAGAAGAGACCCAGTACTTC	CASSLGLDREETQYF
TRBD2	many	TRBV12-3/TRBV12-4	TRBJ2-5	TGTGCCAGCAGTAGGACTAGCGGGAGGCCGTACCAAGAGACCCAGTACTTC	CASSRTSGRPYQETQYF
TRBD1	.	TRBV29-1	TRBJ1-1	TGCAGGGTTGATGAGTCGTGGGACAGTTACAACACTGAAGCTTTCTTT	CRVDESWDSYNTEAFF
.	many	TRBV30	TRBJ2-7	TGTGCCTGGAGTAATGGATACTCCTACGAGCAGTACTTC	CAWSNGYSYEQYF
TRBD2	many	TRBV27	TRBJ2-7	TGTGCCAGCAGTTTAGCGGGAGCGCCGGAGGAGCAGTACTTC	CASSLAGAPEEQYF
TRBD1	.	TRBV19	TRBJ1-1	TGTGCCAGTAGTCTCTCCGGGACAGCCAACACTGAAGCTTTCTTT	CASSLSGTANTEAFF
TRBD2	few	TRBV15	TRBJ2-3	TGTGCCACCAGCATAAAACCTATAGCGGGAGTGGAGGATACGCAGTATTTT	CATSIKPIAGVEDTQYF
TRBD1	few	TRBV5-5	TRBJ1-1	TGTGCCAGCAGCTCGAGGGACAGGGGCCTCGGGGGAGCTTTCTTT	CASSSRDRGLGGAFF